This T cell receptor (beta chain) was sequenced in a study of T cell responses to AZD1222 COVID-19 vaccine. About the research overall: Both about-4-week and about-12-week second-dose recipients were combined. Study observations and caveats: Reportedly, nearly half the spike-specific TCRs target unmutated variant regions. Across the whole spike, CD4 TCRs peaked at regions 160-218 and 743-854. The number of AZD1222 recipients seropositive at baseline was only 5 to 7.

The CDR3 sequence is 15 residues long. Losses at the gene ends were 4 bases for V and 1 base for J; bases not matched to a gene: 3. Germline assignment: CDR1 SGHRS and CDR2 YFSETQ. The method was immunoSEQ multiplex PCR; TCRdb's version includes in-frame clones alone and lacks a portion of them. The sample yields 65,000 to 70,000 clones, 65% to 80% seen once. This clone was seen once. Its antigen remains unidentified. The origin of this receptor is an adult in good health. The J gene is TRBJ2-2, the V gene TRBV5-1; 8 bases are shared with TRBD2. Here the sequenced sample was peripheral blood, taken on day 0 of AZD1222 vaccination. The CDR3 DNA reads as TGCGCCAGCAGCGACGGGAGGGAGAACACCGGGGAGCTGTTTTTT. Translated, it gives CASSDGRENTGELFF.